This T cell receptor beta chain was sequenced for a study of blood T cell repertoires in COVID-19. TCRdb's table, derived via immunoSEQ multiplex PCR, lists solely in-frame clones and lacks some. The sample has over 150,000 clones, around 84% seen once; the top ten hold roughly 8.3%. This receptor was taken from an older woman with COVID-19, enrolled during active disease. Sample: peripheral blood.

CDR3 sequence reads: CASSAGQYNEQFF. CDR3 bases: TGTGCCAGCAGCGCGGGACAGTACAATGAGCAGTTCTTC. V and J are TRBV2 and TRBJ2-1; maybe TRBD1 (7 bases). The V end was cut by 6 bases, the J end by 4 bases, with 10 bases between. CDR1 and CDR2 from the germline V gene are SNHLY and FYNNEI. The CDR3 spans 13 residues.